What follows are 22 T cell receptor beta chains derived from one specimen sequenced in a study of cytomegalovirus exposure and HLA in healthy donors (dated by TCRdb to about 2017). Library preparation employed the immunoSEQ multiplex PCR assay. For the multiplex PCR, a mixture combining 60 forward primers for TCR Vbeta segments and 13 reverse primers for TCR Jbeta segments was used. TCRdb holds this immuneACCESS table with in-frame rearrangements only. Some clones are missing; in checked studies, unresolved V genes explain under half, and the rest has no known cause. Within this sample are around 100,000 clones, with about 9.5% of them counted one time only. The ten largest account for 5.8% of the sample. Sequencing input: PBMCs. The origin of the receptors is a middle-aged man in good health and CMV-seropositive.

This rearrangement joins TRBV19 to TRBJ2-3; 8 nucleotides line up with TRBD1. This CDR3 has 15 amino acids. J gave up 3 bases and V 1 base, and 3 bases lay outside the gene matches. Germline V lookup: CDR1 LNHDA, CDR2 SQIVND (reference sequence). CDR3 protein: CASSIVDRDTDTQYF. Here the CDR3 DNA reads TGTGCCAGTAGTATAGTGGACAGGGATACAGATACGCAGTATTTT.

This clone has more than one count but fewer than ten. In DNA form, the CDR3 reads TGTGCCAGCAGCTTTACAGGATCAGGGGCCAACGTCCTGACTTTC. Translated: CASSFTGSGANVLTF. The chain employs TRBV7-3 and TRBJ2-6, with a tentative D call TRBD1 (5 bases). Germline assignment: CDR1 SGHTA and CDR2 FQGTGA. Trimming removed 3 bases from V and 4 bases from J, with 10 bases in between. This CDR3 contains 15 residues. The full variable domain, with the rest looked up from reference TRBV7-3 and TRBJ2-6, is GAGVSQTPSNKVTEKGKYVELRCDPISGHTALYWYRQSLGQGPEFLIYFQGTGAADDSGLPNDRFFAVRPEGSVSTLKIQRTERGDSAVYLCASSFTGSGANVLTFGAGSRLTVL.

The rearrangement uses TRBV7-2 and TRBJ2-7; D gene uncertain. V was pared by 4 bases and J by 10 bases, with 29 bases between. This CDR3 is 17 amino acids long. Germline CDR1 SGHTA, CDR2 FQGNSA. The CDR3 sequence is CASSSSDTVWIRRFQYF. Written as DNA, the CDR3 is TGTGCCAGCAGCTCTTCTGACACGGTTTGGATCCGCCGGTTTCAGTACTTC. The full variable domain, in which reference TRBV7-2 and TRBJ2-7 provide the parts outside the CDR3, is GAGVSQSPSNKVTEKGKDVELRCDPISGHTALYWYRQSLGQGLEFLIYFQGNSAPDKSGLPSDRFSAERTGGSVSTLTIQRTQQEDSAVYLCASSSSDTVWIRRFQYFGPGTRLTVT.

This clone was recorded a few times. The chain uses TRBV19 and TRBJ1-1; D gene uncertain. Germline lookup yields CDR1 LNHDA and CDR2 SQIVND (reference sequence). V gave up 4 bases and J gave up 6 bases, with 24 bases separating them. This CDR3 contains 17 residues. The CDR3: CASSTHSGATKSAEAFF. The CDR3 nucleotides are TGTGCCAGTAGTACCCACTCTGGTGCAACCAAGTCCGCTGAAGCTTTCTTT.

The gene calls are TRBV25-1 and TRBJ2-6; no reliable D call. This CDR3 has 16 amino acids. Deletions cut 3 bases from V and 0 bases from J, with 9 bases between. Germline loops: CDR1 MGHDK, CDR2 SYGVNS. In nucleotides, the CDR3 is TGTGCCAGCAGTGACAGGTCCCTCTCTGGGGCCAACGTCCTGACTTTC. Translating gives CASSDRSLSGANVLTF.

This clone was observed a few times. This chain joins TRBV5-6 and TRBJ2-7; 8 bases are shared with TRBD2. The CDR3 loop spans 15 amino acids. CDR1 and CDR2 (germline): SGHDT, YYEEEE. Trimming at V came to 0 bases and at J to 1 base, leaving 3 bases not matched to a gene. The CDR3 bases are TGTGCCAGCAGCTTGGTATCTAGCGGGTCCTACGAGCAGTACTTC. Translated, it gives CASSLVSSGSYEQYF.

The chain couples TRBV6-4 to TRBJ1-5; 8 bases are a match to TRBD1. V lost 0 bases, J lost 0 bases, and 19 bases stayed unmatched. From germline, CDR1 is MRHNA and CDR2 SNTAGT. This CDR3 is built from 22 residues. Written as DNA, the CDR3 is TGTGCCAGCAGTGACTCGACATGTAACCGGTCCAGACAGGGGAATAGCAATCAGCCCCAGCATTTT. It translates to CASSDSTCNRSRQGNSNQPQHF.

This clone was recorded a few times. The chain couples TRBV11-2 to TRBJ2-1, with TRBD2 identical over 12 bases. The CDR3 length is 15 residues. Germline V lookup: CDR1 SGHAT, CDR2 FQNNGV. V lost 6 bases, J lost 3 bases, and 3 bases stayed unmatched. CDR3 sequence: CASRTSGRSYNEQFF. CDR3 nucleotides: TGTGCCAGCAGGACTAGCGGGAGAAGCTACAATGAGCAGTTCTTC.

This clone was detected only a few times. The DNA for the CDR3 is TGTGCCAGCACTCAAGACAGGAGCTATGGCTACACCTTC. Amino acid sequence: CASTQDRSYGYTF. The V gene is TRBV28, the J gene TRBJ1-2; tentative D call: TRBD1 (6 bases). Trimming took 7 bases from V and 4 from J, leaving 13 bases between them. This CDR3 is 13 amino acids long. Germline V gene data show CDR1 as MDHEN and CDR2 as SYDVKM.

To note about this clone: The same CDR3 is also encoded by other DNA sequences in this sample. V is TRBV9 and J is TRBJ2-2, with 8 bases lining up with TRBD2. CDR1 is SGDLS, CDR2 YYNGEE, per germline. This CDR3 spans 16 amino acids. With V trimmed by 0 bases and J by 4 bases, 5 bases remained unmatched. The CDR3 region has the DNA TGTGCCAGCAGCGTAGCGGGGGGGCGGACCACCGGGGAGCTGTTTTTT. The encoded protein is CASSVAGGRTTGELFF. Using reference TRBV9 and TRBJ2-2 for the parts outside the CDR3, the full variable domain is DSGVTQTPKHLITATGQRVTLRCSPRSGDLSVYWYQQSLDQGLQFLIQYYNGEERAKGNILERFSAQQFPDLHSELNLSSLELGDSALYFCASSVAGGRTTGELFFGEGSRLTVL.

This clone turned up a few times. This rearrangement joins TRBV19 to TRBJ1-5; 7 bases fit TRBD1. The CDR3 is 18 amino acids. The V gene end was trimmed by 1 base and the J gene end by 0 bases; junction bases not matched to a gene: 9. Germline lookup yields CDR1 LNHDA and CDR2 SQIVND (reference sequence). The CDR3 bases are TGTGCCAGTAGTATAGCCGGACCTAGGGGGCTTAGCAATCAGCCCCAGCATTTT. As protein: CASSIAGPRGLSNQPQHF.

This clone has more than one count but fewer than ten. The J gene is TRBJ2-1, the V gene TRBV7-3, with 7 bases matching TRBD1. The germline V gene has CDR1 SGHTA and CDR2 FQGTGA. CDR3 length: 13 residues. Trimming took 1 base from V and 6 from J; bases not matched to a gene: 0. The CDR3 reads CASSLRQGNEQFF. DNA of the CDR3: TGTGCCAGCAGCTTAAGACAGGGCAATGAGCAGTTCTTC. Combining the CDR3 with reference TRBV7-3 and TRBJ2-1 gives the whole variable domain GAGVSQTPSNKVTEKGKYVELRCDPISGHTALYWYRQSLGQGPEFLIYFQGTGAADDSGLPNDRFFAVRPEGSVSTLKIQRTERGDSAVYLCASSLRQGNEQFFGPGTRLTVL.

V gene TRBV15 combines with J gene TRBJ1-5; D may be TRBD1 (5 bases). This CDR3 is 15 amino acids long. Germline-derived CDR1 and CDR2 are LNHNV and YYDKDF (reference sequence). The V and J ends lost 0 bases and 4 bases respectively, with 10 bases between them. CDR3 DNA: TGTGCCACCAGCAGAGACGCAGGGACTAATCAGCCCCAGCATTTT. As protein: CATSRDAGTNQPQHF.

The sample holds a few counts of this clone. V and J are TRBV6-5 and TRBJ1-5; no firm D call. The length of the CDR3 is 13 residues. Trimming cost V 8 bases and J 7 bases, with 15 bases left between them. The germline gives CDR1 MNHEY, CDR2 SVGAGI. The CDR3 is CASAAASGQPQHF. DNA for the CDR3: TGTGCCAGCGCTGCGGCATCGGGGCAGCCCCAGCATTTT.

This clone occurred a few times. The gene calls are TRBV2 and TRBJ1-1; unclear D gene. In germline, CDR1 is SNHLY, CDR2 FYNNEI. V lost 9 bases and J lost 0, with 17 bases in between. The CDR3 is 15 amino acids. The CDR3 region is CASFFADLLNTEAFF. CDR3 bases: TGTGCCAGTTTCTTTGCAGACTTGTTGAACACTGAAGCTTTCTTT. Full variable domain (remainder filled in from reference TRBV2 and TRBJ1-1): EPEVTQTPSHQVTQMGQEVILRCVPISNHLYFYWYRQILGQKVEFLVSFYNNEISEKSEIFDDQFSVERPDGSNFTLKIRSTKLEDSAMYFCASFFADLLNTEAFFGQGTRLTVV.

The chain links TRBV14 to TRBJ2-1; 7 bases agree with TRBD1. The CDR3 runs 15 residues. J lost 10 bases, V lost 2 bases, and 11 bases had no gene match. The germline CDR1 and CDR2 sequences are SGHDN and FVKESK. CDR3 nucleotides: TGTGCCAGCAGCCAACAGCCCCAGGGGGTTGGCGAGCAGTTCTTC. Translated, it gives CASSQQPQGVGEQFF. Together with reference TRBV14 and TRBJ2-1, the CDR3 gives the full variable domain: EAGVTQFPSHSVIEKGQTVTLRCDPISGHDNLYWYRRVMGKEIKFLLHFVKESKQDESGMPNNRFLAERTGGTYSTLKVQPAELEDSGVYFCASSQQPQGVGEQFFGPGTRLTVL.

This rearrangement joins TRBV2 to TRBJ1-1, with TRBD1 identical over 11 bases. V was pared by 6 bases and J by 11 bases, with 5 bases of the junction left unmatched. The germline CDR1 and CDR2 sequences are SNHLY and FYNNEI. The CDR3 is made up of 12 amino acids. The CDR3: CASRGTGGIAFF. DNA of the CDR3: TGTGCCAGCAGGGGGACAGGGGGAATCGCTTTCTTT.

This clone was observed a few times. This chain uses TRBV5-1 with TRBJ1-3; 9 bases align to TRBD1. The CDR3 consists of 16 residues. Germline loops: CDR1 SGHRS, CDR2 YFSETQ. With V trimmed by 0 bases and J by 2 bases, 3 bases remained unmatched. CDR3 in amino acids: CASSLVTGGAGNTIYF. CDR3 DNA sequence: TGCGCCAGCAGCTTGGTCACAGGGGGCGCTGGAAACACCATATATTTT.

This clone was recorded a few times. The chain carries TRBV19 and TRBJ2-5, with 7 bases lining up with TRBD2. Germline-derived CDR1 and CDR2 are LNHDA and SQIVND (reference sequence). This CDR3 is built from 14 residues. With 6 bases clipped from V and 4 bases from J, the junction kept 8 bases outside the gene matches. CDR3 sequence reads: CASSRLANGETQYF. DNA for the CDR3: TGTGCCAGTAGCCGACTAGCAAATGGAGAGACCCAGTACTTC.

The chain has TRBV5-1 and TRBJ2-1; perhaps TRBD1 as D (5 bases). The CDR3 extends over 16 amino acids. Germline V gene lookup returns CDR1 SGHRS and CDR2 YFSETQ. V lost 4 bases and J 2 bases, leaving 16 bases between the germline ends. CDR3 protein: CASSQQALGTYNEQFF. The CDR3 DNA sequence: TGCGCCAGCAGCCAACAGGCCTTAGGCACCTACAATGAGCAGTTCTTC.

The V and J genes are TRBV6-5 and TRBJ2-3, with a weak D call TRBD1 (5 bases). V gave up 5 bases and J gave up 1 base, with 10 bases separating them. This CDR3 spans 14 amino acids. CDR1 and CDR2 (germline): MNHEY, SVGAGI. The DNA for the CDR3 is TGTGCCAGCAGTCTCATGACAGGCACAGATACGCAGTATTTT. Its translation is CASSLMTGTDTQYF.

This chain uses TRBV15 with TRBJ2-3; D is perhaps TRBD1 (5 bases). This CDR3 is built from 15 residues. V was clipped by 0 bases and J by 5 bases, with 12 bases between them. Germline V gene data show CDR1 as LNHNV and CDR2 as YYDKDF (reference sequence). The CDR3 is CATSRDQGAIDTQYF. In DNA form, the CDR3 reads TGTGCCACCAGCAGAGACCAGGGCGCAATAGATACGCAGTATTTT.